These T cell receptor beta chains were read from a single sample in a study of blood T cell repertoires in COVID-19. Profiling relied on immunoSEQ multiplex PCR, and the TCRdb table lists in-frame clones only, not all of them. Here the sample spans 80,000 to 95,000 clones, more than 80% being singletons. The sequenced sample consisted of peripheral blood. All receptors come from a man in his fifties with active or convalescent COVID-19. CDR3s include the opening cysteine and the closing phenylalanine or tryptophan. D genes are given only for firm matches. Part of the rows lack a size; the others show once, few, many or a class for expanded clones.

CDR3nt: TGCAGCGTTGAATTTAGCGCTAATGAGCAGTTCTTC
CDR3aa: CSVEFSANEQFF
abundance: NA
d_gene: NA
j_gene: TRBJ2-1
v_gene: TRBV29-1

CDR3nt: TGTGCCAGCACCAACAGGGTCTCAGAGCCCCAGCATTTT
CDR3aa: CASTNRVSEPQHF
abundance: NA
d_gene: NA
j_gene: TRBJ1-5
v_gene: TRBV6-6

CDR3nt: TGTGCCAGCAGTTACGGACTAGGAGGTCAGCCCCAGCATTTT
CDR3aa: CASSYGLGGQPQHF
abundance: NA
d_gene: NA
j_gene: TRBJ1-5
v_gene: TRBV6-6

CDR3nt: TGTGCCAGCAGACTCAACAATGAGCAGTTCTTC
CDR3aa: CASRLNNEQFF
abundance: NA
d_gene: NA
j_gene: TRBJ2-1
v_gene: TRBV28

CDR3nt: TGTGCCAGCAGCTTCGGGATCACAGGGGACGGTGGCTACACCTTC
CDR3aa: CASSFGITGDGGYTF
abundance: NA
d_gene: TRBD1
j_gene: TRBJ1-2
v_gene: TRBV11-2

CDR3nt: TGTGCCAGTGGCGTTCAGGGTCAAGATACGCAGTATTTT
CDR3aa: CASGVQGQDTQYF
abundance: NA
d_gene: NA
j_gene: TRBJ2-3
v_gene: TRBV19

CDR3nt: TGCAGTGCTAGTCGAACGCGGAGGGCAGGGGGCATGCAGCCCCAGCATTTT
CDR3aa: CSASRTRRAGGMQPQHF
abundance: once
d_gene: TRBD1
j_gene: TRBJ1-5
v_gene: TRBV20-1

CDR3nt: TGCAGCGTTGCCAGGGGGAACACTGAAGCTTTCTTT
CDR3aa: CSVARGNTEAFF
abundance: NA
d_gene: NA
j_gene: TRBJ1-1
v_gene: TRBV29-1

CDR3nt: TGTGCCAGCAGTTGGGGACAGGGCTACGAGCAGTACTTC
CDR3aa: CASSWGQGYEQYF
abundance: once
d_gene: TRBD1
j_gene: TRBJ2-7
v_gene: TRBV6-5

CDR3nt: TGCGCCAGCAGCCAAGAACCGGGACTAGCGGGGGACGAGCAGTACTTC
CDR3aa: CASSQEPGLAGDEQYF
abundance: NA
d_gene: TRBD2
j_gene: TRBJ2-7
v_gene: TRBV4-1

CDR3nt: TGTGCCAGCAGAATCGACAGGGGGAGGGGAGAGACCCAGTACTTC
CDR3aa: CASRIDRGRGETQYF
abundance: NA
d_gene: TRBD1
j_gene: TRBJ2-5
v_gene: TRBV7-2

CDR3nt: TGTGCCAGCAGCTTGGAGGGCAGGGGGCCGGTAGATACGCAGTATTTT
CDR3aa: CASSLEGRGPVDTQYF
abundance: few
d_gene: TRBD1
j_gene: TRBJ2-3
v_gene: TRBV5-5

CDR3nt: TGTGCCAGCAGTTTTCTTCCAGCAACAGGGGAGACCCAGTACTTC
CDR3aa: CASSFLPATGETQYF
abundance: once
d_gene: NA
j_gene: TRBJ2-5
v_gene: TRBV6-5

CDR3nt: TGTGCCAGCAGCGAATCCGGGACAGGGAACGACGAGCAGTACTTC
CDR3aa: CASSESGTGNDEQYF
abundance: NA
d_gene: TRBD1
j_gene: TRBJ2-7
v_gene: TRBV2

CDR3nt: TGCGCCAGCAGCTTGGAGGCCAGGGGTAGCACAGATACGCAGTATTTT
CDR3aa: CASSLEARGSTDTQYF
abundance: NA
d_gene: NA
j_gene: TRBJ2-3
v_gene: TRBV5-1

CDR3nt: TGTGCCAGCAGCGGACAGACGAGTGAGCAGTTCTTC
CDR3aa: CASSGQTSEQFF
abundance: NA
d_gene: NA
j_gene: TRBJ2-1
v_gene: TRBV7-8

CDR3nt: TGTGCCAGCAGTTTAGCTGTTGGAGATACGCAGTATTTT
CDR3aa: CASSLAVGDTQYF
abundance: NA
d_gene: NA
j_gene: TRBJ2-3
v_gene: TRBV6-4

CDR3nt: TGTGCCAGCAGCTCAGGGGACTATGGCTACACCTTC
CDR3aa: CASSSGDYGYTF
abundance: once
d_gene: NA
j_gene: TRBJ1-2
v_gene: TRBV6-5

CDR3nt: TGTGCCAGTAGTCCCGGACTAGCGGGGGGCAACGAGCAGTACTTC
CDR3aa: CASSPGLAGGNEQYF
abundance: NA
d_gene: TRBD2
j_gene: TRBJ2-7
v_gene: TRBV19

CDR3nt: TGTGCCAGCAGCCAGCGGGGGGGATCGGATACGCAGTATTTT
CDR3aa: CASSQRGGSDTQYF
abundance: NA
d_gene: TRBD2
j_gene: TRBJ2-3
v_gene: TRBV3-1/TRBV3-2

CDR3nt: TGTGCCAGCAGCCAAGATGGGGGGTTTAGTGAAAAACTGTTTTTT
CDR3aa: CASSQDGGFSEKLFF
abundance: NA
d_gene: NA
j_gene: TRBJ1-4
v_gene: TRBV3-1/TRBV3-2

CDR3nt: TGTGCCAGCAGCTCCGACTTGGGCAAAAACATTCAGTACTTC
CDR3aa: CASSSDLGKNIQYF
abundance: NA
d_gene: NA
j_gene: TRBJ2-4
v_gene: TRBV7-2

CDR3nt: TGTGCCAGCAGTTACATTATCGGGGAGCTGTTTTTT
CDR3aa: CASSYIIGELFF
abundance: NA
d_gene: NA
j_gene: TRBJ2-2
v_gene: TRBV6-2/TRBV6-3

CDR3nt: TGCGCCAGCAGCTTGGCCCCGGCAGGGCAAGCCTACGAGCAGTACTTC
CDR3aa: CASSLAPAGQAYEQYF
abundance: NA
d_gene: NA
j_gene: TRBJ2-7
v_gene: TRBV5-1

CDR3nt: TGTGCCAGCAGTGACTGGGGCAGGAACACTGAAGCTTTCTTT
CDR3aa: CASSDWGRNTEAFF
abundance: NA
d_gene: NA
j_gene: TRBJ1-1
v_gene: TRBV2

CDR3nt: TGTGCCAGCAGCCTCCCCCTGTCCGGTGGTGAGCAGTTCTTC
CDR3aa: CASSLPLSGGEQFF
abundance: NA
d_gene: NA
j_gene: TRBJ2-1
v_gene: TRBV11-2

CDR3nt: TGTGCCAGCAGCTTGACAGGGGGCAATCAGCCCCAGCATTTT
CDR3aa: CASSLTGGNQPQHF
abundance: once
d_gene: TRBD1
j_gene: TRBJ1-5
v_gene: TRBV5-5

CDR3nt: TGTGCTAGTGGCCTCGACAGGAGCACAGATACGCAGTATTTT
CDR3aa: CASGLDRSTDTQYF
abundance: NA
d_gene: NA
j_gene: TRBJ2-3
v_gene: TRBV12-5

CDR3nt: TGTGCCACTACAGGGGAACAGGCTTACAATGAGCAGTTCTTC
CDR3aa: CATTGEQAYNEQFF
abundance: few
d_gene: TRBD1
j_gene: TRBJ2-1
v_gene: TRBV28

CDR3nt: TGTGCCAGCAGCTTTTTTTCGATCCACTTGGAGCAGTACTTC
CDR3aa: CASSFFSIHLEQYF
abundance: NA
d_gene: NA
j_gene: TRBJ2-7
v_gene: TRBV5-4

CDR3nt: TGCGCCAGCAGCTTGGATGGAGGGTCTGGAAACACCATATATTTT
CDR3aa: CASSLDGGSGNTIYF
abundance: NA
d_gene: NA
j_gene: TRBJ1-3
v_gene: TRBV5-1

CDR3nt: TGTGCCAGCAGGGGGGGACAGGGTTTCGCTGGCTACACCTTC
CDR3aa: CASRGGQGFAGYTF
abundance: NA
d_gene: TRBD1
j_gene: TRBJ1-2
v_gene: TRBV28

CDR3nt: TGTGCCAGCAGCTCCGTAAATACAGACAATTCACCCCTCCACTTT
CDR3aa: CASSSVNTDNSPLHF
abundance: NA
d_gene: NA
j_gene: TRBJ1-6
v_gene: TRBV9

CDR3nt: TGCGCCAGCAGCCAAGTGGCCAGTATGAACACTGAAGCTTTCTTT
CDR3aa: CASSQVASMNTEAFF
abundance: NA
d_gene: NA
j_gene: TRBJ1-1
v_gene: TRBV4-3

CDR3nt: TGTGCCATCAGTGAGTCGCGAGCGGGAGTCCCTAACACCGGGGAGCTGTTTTTT
CDR3aa: CAISESRAGVPNTGELFF
abundance: NA
d_gene: TRBD2
j_gene: TRBJ2-2
v_gene: TRBV10-3

CDR3nt: TGTGCCAGCAGCGTACTCGACACCGGGGAGCTGTTTTTT
CDR3aa: CASSVLDTGELFF
abundance: NA
d_gene: NA
j_gene: TRBJ2-2
v_gene: TRBV12-3/TRBV12-4

CDR3nt: TGTGCCAGCAGTACCCGGACTAGCGGGATAGATTTCCAGTACTTC
CDR3aa: CASSTRTSGIDFQYF
abundance: NA
d_gene: TRBD2
j_gene: TRBJ2-5
v_gene: TRBV28

CDR3nt: TGTGCCAGCAGTTACTCGGGACAGGGTCATGACGGCTACACCTTC
CDR3aa: CASSYSGQGHDGYTF
abundance: NA
d_gene: TRBD1
j_gene: TRBJ1-2
v_gene: TRBV6-5

CDR3nt: TGTGCCAGCAGTAGGAGGCTAGCGGGAGTCGAGCAGTACTTC
CDR3aa: CASSRRLAGVEQYF
abundance: NA
d_gene: TRBD2
j_gene: TRBJ2-7
v_gene: TRBV28

CDR3nt: TGCGCCAGCAGCTTGGACAGGGGACCTGGAAACACCATATATTTT
CDR3aa: CASSLDRGPGNTIYF
abundance: NA
d_gene: TRBD1
j_gene: TRBJ1-3
v_gene: TRBV5-1

CDR3nt: TGTGCCAGTAGTAGGGGACAGAATAGCAATCAGCCCCAGCATTTT
CDR3aa: CASSRGQNSNQPQHF
abundance: once
d_gene: TRBD1
j_gene: TRBJ1-5
v_gene: TRBV19

CDR3nt: TGTGCCAGCAGCAAAGGGACTAGCGGCGGCTACGAGCAGTACTTC
CDR3aa: CASSKGTSGGYEQYF
abundance: NA
d_gene: NA
j_gene: TRBJ2-7
v_gene: TRBV21-1

CDR3nt: TGCGCCAGCAGCTTGGGGCAGGGGGCCCACAATGAGCAGTTCTTC
CDR3aa: CASSLGQGAHNEQFF
abundance: NA
d_gene: TRBD1
j_gene: TRBJ2-1
v_gene: TRBV5-1

CDR3nt: TGTGCCAGCAGTTTATTATCGGGGGGGTTCACAGATACGCAGTATTTT
CDR3aa: CASSLLSGGFTDTQYF
abundance: NA
d_gene: TRBD2
j_gene: TRBJ2-3
v_gene: TRBV28

CDR3nt: TGTGCCAGCAGTGACCGGGGGACGGCCCGGGCTTTCTTT
CDR3aa: CASSDRGTARAFF
abundance: few
d_gene: NA
j_gene: TRBJ1-1
v_gene: TRBV6-1

CDR3nt: TGTGCCAGCAGTTTATACGGCAGGGCGGCTTTCTTT
CDR3aa: CASSLYGRAAFF
abundance: NA
d_gene: NA
j_gene: TRBJ1-1
v_gene: TRBV28

CDR3nt: TGTGCCAGCAGCGCTCGCCGGGATGCCACCGCAGATACGCAGTATTTT
CDR3aa: CASSARRDATADTQYF
abundance: NA
d_gene: NA
j_gene: TRBJ2-3
v_gene: TRBV4-2

CDR3nt: TGTGCCATCAGTGCCAGTACAGGGGTCGATGGCTACACCTTC
CDR3aa: CAISASTGVDGYTF
abundance: NA
d_gene: TRBD1
j_gene: TRBJ1-2
v_gene: TRBV10-3

CDR3nt: TGTGCCAGCAGCGCAGAGGACAGTACCTATGGCTACACCTTC
CDR3aa: CASSAEDSTYGYTF
abundance: NA
d_gene: NA
j_gene: TRBJ1-2
v_gene: TRBV9

CDR3nt: TGCGCCAGCAGCCACATAGGGACAGTCGGCACAGATACGCAGTATTTT
CDR3aa: CASSHIGTVGTDTQYF
abundance: NA
d_gene: TRBD1
j_gene: TRBJ2-3
v_gene: TRBV4-3

CDR3nt: TGTGCCTTTCTCGGCAGGGGGCCCACTGAAGCTTTCTTT
CDR3aa: CAFLGRGPTEAFF
abundance: NA
d_gene: TRBD1
j_gene: TRBJ1-1
v_gene: TRBV30

CDR3nt: TGTGCCAGCAGTTCACAGGGGCGACGCACCCAAGAGACCCAGTACTTC
CDR3aa: CASSSQGRRTQETQYF
abundance: NA
d_gene: TRBD1
j_gene: TRBJ2-5
v_gene: TRBV28

CDR3nt: TGTGCCTGGAGTGCCGGGACAGGGAGTGATGAGCAGTTCTTC
CDR3aa: CAWSAGTGSDEQFF
abundance: NA
d_gene: TRBD1
j_gene: TRBJ2-1
v_gene: TRBV30

CDR3nt: TGTGCCAGCAGCACTGGGACTAGCGGGAGTCGTGAGCAGTTCTTC
CDR3aa: CASSTGTSGSREQFF
abundance: once
d_gene: TRBD2
j_gene: TRBJ2-1
v_gene: TRBV9